This T cell receptor (beta chain) was found in a study of cytomegalovirus exposure and HLA in healthy donors (dated by TCRdb to about 2017). A note on the overall study: An earlier analysis of about 530 of the donors reported under 300 Gb of sequence data and 95 million to 140 million unique TCR beta sequences obtained from roughly 180 million T cells. An early release covering approximately 600 HLA-typed donors comprised approximately 290 gigabases of sequencing data and tens of millions of unique TCR sequences. The genetic ancestry cluster associated with self-reported Caucasian donors included approximately 85% of the 398 genotyped donors. The study aimed to test whether cataloging public T cell receptors could reveal signatures of past pathogen exposure. The study used immunosequencing to profile the T cell repertoires of 666 subjects and linked those repertoires to cytomegalovirus serostatus. Besides the first cohort of roughly 660 subjects, a separate validation cohort made up of 95 to 150 different subjects was used. High-throughput TCR immunosequencing, statistical association of individual TCRs with disease status, and machine learning were combined to predict cytomegalovirus infection status. A later analysis re-analyzed previously published TCR beta repertoires from approximately 700 donors and added high-resolution HLA genotyping to study TCR occurrence patterns. In the later analysis, no new phenotypic data were used to find candidate immune exposures; instead, reliance was placed on TCR beta sequences and their occurrence across donors. An earlier analysis of about 600 of the donors used high-throughput TCR beta sequencing to judge whether each TCR beta V gene segment behaved as functional or pseudogenic. Alongside the repertoire data, information on donor age, sex, ethnicity and CMV serostatus was compiled. A later genetic analysis took genome-wide SNP genotypes for about three fifths of the 666 donors and used that subset as a discovery cohort. All discovery cohort repertoires had been generated on a single sequencing platform. Both class I and class II loci were covered by HLA typing, at four-digit resolution. The number of donors typed differed by locus, with 629-630 for A, B, C, DRB1 and DQB1, 522 for DQA1, 606 for DPA1, and around 430 for DPB1. Because of strong linkage in the cohort, five DR-DQ haplotypes were treated as single units for association and clustering. Among some 400 genotyped donors of the cohort, an average of 235,054 unique TCR beta nucleotide sequences were sequenced per donor, approximately 20% of them non-productive. The study at large found these results: Several of the top co-occurrence clusters appeared to be linked to parvovirus B19, influenza, CMV and Epstein-Barr virus, according to a later analysis. A later analysis found that HLA-associated TCR beta chains were more clonally expanded and had lower generation probabilities than equally common non-associated chains. Seventeen rarely observed V segments, including chromosome 9 orphons, were excluded from the earlier analysis of almost 600 of the donors because counts were too low. Because some donors lacked HLA typing at each locus, the association tests relied only on the typed subset. Roughly uniform sequencing depth across donors was assumed in presence/absence analyses, although this assumption may not hold. The sequencing pipeline was judged likely to have produced a cluster of highly shared sequence variants as a technical artifact. An earlier analysis of 587 of the donors showed that most TCR beta V segments appeared in productive rearrangements either about 87% or about 30% of the time, which broadly matched IMGT annotations. At a false discovery rate of 0.05, a later analysis linked about 16,000 TCR beta sequences to specific HLA alleles. According to a later analysis, TCR association rates differed among HLA loci, with DRB1 alleles showing the most associated TCRs and HLA-C alleles showing the fewest. According to a later genetic analysis, donors in an Asian-associated ancestry cluster had fewer N-insertions in productive TCRs than the roughly 700-donor mean. According to the authors, the approach could potentially be generalized to other disease states and immunological phenotypes. An association between a missense DCLRE1C variant and V-gene and J-gene trimming of TCR beta chains was found in a later genetic analysis and replicated in an independent cohort. Linkage disequilibrium might explain the correlated functional status among segregating V segments, but an unknown experimental factor could not be excluded. Three of the identified cytomegalovirus-associated TCR beta chains were confirmed in vitro to be specific for cytomegalovirus antigens. While some public TCRs were present in many individuals, most TCR sequences turned up only very rarely across donors. According to a later analysis, most CMV-associated TCR beta chains appeared to be HLA-restricted, and the HLA associations seemed to be driven largely by CMV exposure. Because the 87-base-pair reads could not distinguish some IMGT-functional V segments, including TRBV6-2 and TRBV6-3, those segments were excluded. A further reported finding was that TCR beta sequences accurately predicted the HLA-A and HLA-B alleles for most subjects in the first cohort. The cohort was sequenced for TCR beta chains only, and without alpha or paired-chain data the features that could be detected were limited. In both the original and validation cohorts, the classifier was reported to diagnose cytomegalovirus status with high specificity and sensitivity. The only immune exposure information available for the cohort was CMV serostatus. The study gave a list of about 150 TCR beta chains associated with cytomegalovirus. Assigning TCR associations to individual alleles was difficult when HLA alleles, especially DR and DQ, strongly co-occurred.

Ends trimmed: V by 5 bases, J by 4 bases; bases unmatched to a gene: 5. The germline V gene (reference sequence) provides CDR1 SEHNR and CDR2 FQNEAQ. Counted from cysteine to phenylalanine, this CDR3 has 14 amino acids. Only the CDR3 DNA stays, 42 bases, in frame from base 1. Library construction relied on the immunoSEQ multiplex PCR assay. For the multiplex PCR, a mixture combining 60 forward primers for TCR Vbeta segments and 13 reverse primers for TCR Jbeta segments was used. A multiplex PCR assay on genomic DNA amplified the CDR3 region of rearranged TCR beta genes. The Illumina HiSeq System was used to sequence the amplified TCR beta libraries as 87-base-pair reads. The authors' pipeline ran thus. A later analysis tallied roughly 76 million unique TCR beta chains across the 640 or so repertoires, and approximately 12 million of those chains were shared by two or more donors. Raw reads were error-corrected and collapsed into unique sequences by a nearest-neighbor algorithm in which closely related sequences were merged to remove PCR and sequencing errors. To assign V, D and J gene segments, CDR3 sequences were aligned to IMGT reference sequences. For a sequence to be retained, at least a six-nucleotide match to both a V gene segment and a J gene segment was required. A rearrangement was called productive if the CDR3 had no stop codons and remained in frame with V and J, and every other rearrangement was called non-productive. Following IMGT convention, CDR3 was defined as the stretch from the second conserved V-encoded cysteine up to the conserved J-encoded phenylalanine. Sequences without an unambiguous match to a single V gene segment were excluded from the earlier analysis of over 500 of the donors. An earlier analysis of 500 to 700 of the donors classified V segments as functional when productive rearrangements were above 56.7% and as segregating when the standard deviation between donors was above 5%. A statistical classification framework was developed to diagnose cytomegalovirus status using the catalog of TCR beta chain sequences. In a later analysis, TCR nucleotide sequences were compared against IMGT/GENE-DB human TR gene sequences so that V and J genes could be assigned. Using the TCRdist pipeline, a later analysis assigned CDR3 sequences along with most-parsimonious VDJ recombination scenarios. In a later analysis, each TCR beta chain was defined by its CDR3 amino acid sequence together with its V-gene family, and reads lacking a unique V-gene family were excluded. In a later analysis, 500 to 650 highly shared, low-generation-probability nucleotide sequences were removed to address suspected cross-contamination and a sequencing artifact. In a later analysis, a clonal expansion index for each public chain was calculated from normalized within-repertoire ranks of inferred template counts. In a later analysis, generation probabilities were computed using a VDJ recombination model fitted to out-of-frame rearrangements, and the results were checked against IGoR. In a later analysis, TCR-TCR, TCR-HLA and TCR-CMV co-occurrence was scored with hypergeometric tests, and a repertoire-size bias correction was applied to TCR pairs. False discovery rates were estimated in a later analysis by permuting HLA or CMV assignments 20 times. In a later analysis, co-occurring TCRs were grouped with DBSCAN, and TCRdist sequence similarity was added when clustering was performed within HLA-allele-positive subsets. Co-occurrence clustering excluded repertoires with fewer than 30,000 or more than 120,000 public chains, plus five with anomalous nucleotide sharing. TCRdb stores this immuneACCESS table with in-frame sequences only. Part of the clones is absent; in the studies checked, under half of the shortfall reflects unresolved V genes, and no reason is known for the rest. V and J calls and clone size are as listed in that table; D and trimming were resolved from the DNA. The sample profile shows more than 110,000 clones; about 78% of them were found once. About 6.8% of the sample comes from the top ten.

The cohort consisted of 600 to 700 healthy bone marrow donors. At the time of sampling, all cohort members were nominally healthy, though unrecorded immune exposures were likely present. The donor tested CMV seropositive, placing the donor among the 290 or so seropositive members of the cohort. Each donor provided a peripheral blood sample, and peripheral blood mononuclear cells were used for TCR beta sequencing. The Qiagen DNeasy Blood Extraction Kit was used to extract genomic DNA from the blood cell samples. This clone appeared once. Its cognate antigen has yet to be identified. Per-base quality was not reported, and no clone a single base away is much larger than it.

Rearrangement joined TRBV7-9 to TRBJ1-5, and 7 junction bases match TRBD1. Specimen: PBMCs. The TCR sequence derives from a man aged 35 to 55 in good health and CMV-seropositive. The DNA sequence follows: TGTGCCAGCAGCGTGACAGGGACAAATCAGCCCCAGCATTTT. Its translation is CASSVTGTNQPQHF. Full variable domain (CDR3 extended with the reference TRBV7-9 and TRBJ1-5 proteins): DTGVSQNPRHKITKRGQNVTFRCDPISEHNRLYWYRQTLGQGPEFLTYFQNEAQLEKSRLLSDRFSAERPKGSFSTLEIQRTEQGDSAMYLCASSVTGTNQPQHFGDGTRLSIL.